Detailed here is one T cell receptor beta chain. It was cDNA, reverse transcribed from extracted RNA, that served as the sequencing template. Sequenced by immunoSEQ multiplex PCR; TCRdb stores in-frame clones only, minus some. The sample has about 190,000 clones, approximately 60% seen once; the top ten hold approximately 0.69%. Specified treatment: oral pan-JAK inhibitor, 5-10 mg twice daily. These data are taken from a study of CD8+ T cells in alopecia areata. Study information: Treatment ran 6 to 18 months, with 6 months of follow-up afterward.

The germline V gene encodes CDR1 LNHDA and CDR2 SQIVND (reference sequence). The V gene lost 10 bases and the J gene lost 0 bases, with 7 bases spanning the gap. The CDR3 runs 13 residues. The input for sequencing was CD4+ T cells sorted from blood, taken at week 4, from a patient treated with tofacitinib. The clonotype originates from a human donor with alopecia areata. This chain joins TRBV19 and TRBJ2-6; D is unclear. CDR3 bases: TGTGCCACCAGGATCTCTGGGGCCAACGTCCTGACTTTC. Translation gives CATRISGANVLTF.